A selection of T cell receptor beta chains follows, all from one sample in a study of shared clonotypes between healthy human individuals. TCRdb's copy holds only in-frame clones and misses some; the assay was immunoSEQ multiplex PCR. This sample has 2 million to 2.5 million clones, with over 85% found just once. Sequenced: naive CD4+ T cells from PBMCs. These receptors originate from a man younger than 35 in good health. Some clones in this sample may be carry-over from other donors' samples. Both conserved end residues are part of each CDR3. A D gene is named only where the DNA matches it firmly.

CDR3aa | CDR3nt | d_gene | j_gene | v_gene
CASSPLGVEQFF | TGTGCCAGCAGTCCTCTCGGGGTTGAGCAGTTCTTC | . | TRBJ2-1 | TRBV27
CASRLAEIAKNIQYF | TGTGCCAGCAGACTAGCGGAAATAGCCAAAAACATTCAGTACTTC | TRBD2 | TRBJ2-4 | TRBV6-1
CASRPRTSGTETQYF | TGCGCCAGCCGACCGCGGACTAGCGGGACAGAGACCCAGTACTTC | TRBD2 | TRBJ2-5 | TRBV5-1
CASSLVVSGDYEQYF | TGCGCCAGCAGCTTGGTGGTTAGCGGAGACTACGAGCAGTACTTC | . | TRBJ2-7 | TRBV5-1
CASGITRDLSNQPQHF | TGTGCCAGTGGCATTACTCGGGACCTAAGCAATCAGCCCCAGCATTTT | . | TRBJ1-5 | TRBV19
CASSSGGFAGANVLTF | TGTGCCAGCTCATCCGGGGGTTTCGCTGGGGCCAACGTCCTGACTTTC | . | TRBJ2-6 | TRBV28
CATAPGGGLNTEAFF | TGTGCCACCGCTCCTGGGGGGGGTCTGAACACTGAAGCTTTCTTT | . | TRBJ1-1 | TRBV6-5
CASSQADRLTRSAFF | TGCGCCAGCAGCCAAGCGGACAGGCTAACGAGGTCAGCTTTCTTT | TRBD1 | TRBJ1-1 | TRBV4-1
CASSPGQGTRYTEAFF | TGTGCCAGCAGCCCCGGACAGGGGACCCGTTACACTGAAGCTTTCTTT | TRBD1 | TRBJ1-1 | TRBV5-4
CASSFGGLGNQPQHF | TGTGCCAGCAGTTTTGGGGGGTTGGGCAATCAGCCCCAGCATTTT | . | TRBJ1-5 | TRBV27
CASSTAGTSGMSEQFF | TGTGCCAGCAGCACAGCTGGGACTAGCGGGATGTCTGAGCAGTTCTTC | TRBD2 | TRBJ2-1 | TRBV7-9
CASSRISGTNLETQYF | TGCGCCAGCAGCCGCATCTCGGGGACTAACTTAGAGACCCAGTACTTC | TRBD2 | TRBJ2-5 | TRBV5-1
CSFSGDTYEQYF | TGCAGCTTTAGCGGGGACACCTACGAGCAGTACTTC | TRBD2 | TRBJ2-7 | TRBV29-1
CASSKDPAGAPETQYF | TGTGCCAGCAGCAAAGACCCGGCAGGGGCCCCGGAGACCCAGTACTTC | . | TRBJ2-5 | TRBV21-1